This T cell receptor beta chain was identified during a study of CD8 T cells in ankylosing spondylitis (dated by TCRdb to 2015 to 2018). Background for the entire study: The study profiled T cell receptor beta repertoires in healthy donors and ankylosing spondylitis patients to find disease-linked TCR variants. The full study cohort comprised roughly 24 ankylosing spondylitis patients and some 100 healthy donors. Peripheral blood was sampled, and synovial fluid was also collected from ankylosing spondylitis patients.

The paper's findings and limits, for the study overall: Blood from ankylosing spondylitis patients appeared to be characterized by a TCR beta motif composed of about eight highly homologous amino acid variants. Some motif variants had previously been reported in the synovial fluid and blood of reactive arthritis patients, which suggests shared mechanisms of disease initiation. The disease-linked clones were reported as significantly enriched in matched synovial fluid samples from ankylosing spondylitis patients. A CD8+ phenotype was shown by the disease-linked clones, which were found at relatively low frequencies in peripheral blood.

TCRdb names Illumina HiSeq 2500 as the instrument used. TCR beta libraries were prepared by quantitative 5'-RACE with molecular barcodes. The authors' pipeline ran thus. Disease-linked TCR variants were identified with a new computational method built on a probabilistic model of VDJ rearrangement. TCRdb reworked the public reads: Q25 trimming with fastp, MiXCR clone assembly, productive beta chains retained. Each record represents a unique CDR3 protein, reported with the most common genes and DNA among its rows. It is TCRdb's table, rather than the study itself, that gives the V and J calls and clone size. In this sample the table shows 250,000 to 350,000 distinct CDR3 sequences, under 25% of which occur a single time. About 3.5% of the sample lies in the top ten. As to this clonotype: Its recognized antigen is unknown. No base qualities exist here, and no much larger clone lies one base off it.

CDR1 DFQATT and CDR2 SNEGSKA are derived from the germline V gene (reference sequence). The CDR3, from cysteine to phenylalanine, totals 15 residues. CDR3 DNA is the only sequence kept; it has 45 bases, read in frame from the first base. Ends trimmed: V by 4 bases, J by 1 base; bases unmatched to a gene: 10. The chain uses TRBV20-1 and TRBJ2-7; 7 central bases correspond to TRBD1. The sample consisted of blood, either unsorted or a sorted T cell fraction (not recorded which). The clonotype was recovered from a female donor with ankylosing spondylitis or in good health (not recorded which). The DNA reads TGCAGTGCTACAGGGGACAGTCTCTTATCCTACGAGCAGTACTTC. It is translated as CSATGDSLLSYEQYF.